What follows describes a single T cell receptor beta chain. This clonotype was recorded a few times. Its target antigen remains unknown. Per-base quality was not reported, and no clone a single base away is much larger than it. Donors were roughly 40 systemically healthy Caucasian individuals from Russia aged roughly 6 to 90 years. Each donor gave 8.5 to 10 milliliters of peripheral blood, collected into EDTA-treated Vacutainer tubes. PBMCs were isolated by Ficoll-Paque density-gradient centrifugation, with at least 7 million obtained per sample. Total RNA, at least 6 micrograms per sample, was extracted from PBMCs with Trizol reagent. For every donor, an aliquot of PBMCs went through flow cytometry to measure the percentages of naive CD45RAhigh/CD27high T cells. This specimen belongs to a study of blood T cells in healthy people across ages (dated by TCRdb to between 2014 and 2017). Background for the entire study: Template switching captured roughly one uniquely barcoded TCR beta cDNA molecule per two T cells in model experiments. The donors were split into four age groups: young (average 16 years), middle-aged (39), aged (over 55) and long-lived (approximately 80). For two donors (one aged 18 to 29 and one aged 80 or older), the study analyzed two additional independent replicas of 1 million unique cDNA reads from the same blood draw. Age-related changes in TCR beta repertoire diversity were measured in the study by deep sequencing normalized with unique cDNA molecular identifiers. The paper as a whole reports these results and caveats: Estimates of total diversity based on one million sequenced T cells were considered lower bounds and underestimates. Observed TCR beta diversity per million T cells fell roughly linearly with age, and a significant reduction was already apparent by age around 40. The long-lived group showed more naive CD4+ T cells, fewer expanded clones and increased TCR diversity than the aged group, suggesting age selection. Bulk unsorted PBMC profiling prevented conclusive comparison of naive and antigen-experienced compartments. Because donor CMV infection status was unknown, age-related changes in expanded clonotypes were potentially confounded. The percentage of naive T cells measured by flow cytometry correlated strongly with observed TCR beta diversity.

The library was made by 5' RACE. Reads for this sample came from an Illumina HiSeq 2500. The second PCR ran for about 6 to 11 cycles and used a J-beta primer mix along with a sample-barcoded 5' primer. Each TCR beta cDNA molecule received a unique molecular identifier from a template-switch 5' adaptor carrying 12 random nucleotides. Each sample yielded at least 2.5 million CDR3-containing paired-end reads. The Mint cDNA synthesis kit, primed by a TRBC-specific oligonucleotide, was used to synthesize first-strand cDNA from all RNA. All cDNA was treated with uracil-DNA glycosylase and then went through a first 18-cycle PCR with the universal primers M1SS and BC2_uni_R. In the original analysis: Each sample was normalized by randomly selecting 1 million high-quality reads, each carrying a distinct molecular identifier. Instead of being binned into consensus sequences, reads with shared molecular identifiers were discarded. MiTCR, run with a Q25 quality threshold and the strictest error-elimination algorithm, handled CDR3 identification, clonotype clustering and error correction. A nonparametric unseen species model with Euler transformation was used to estimate a lower bound on total TCR beta diversity. TCRdb trimmed public reads at Q25 via fastp, called clones via MiXCR and kept in-frame beta chains. Records with the same CDR3 protein are collapsed into one entry carrying the most frequent genes and DNA. The V and J calls reflect TCRdb's pipeline rather than the authors' work. In all, the sample holds approximately 800,000 distinct CDR3 sequences, and roughly 25% of those were seen once. The ten most abundant clones make up around 3% of the sample.

The germline V gene gives CDR1 as KGHSH and CDR2 as LQKENI. The CDR3 runs 14 amino acids, cysteine and phenylalanine included. The entry retains the CDR3 DNA only, 42 bases that are in frame from base 1. V is trimmed back by 8 bases and J by 6 bases, and the junction contains 6 bases that no gene match accounts for. This sample was shared with a second study, whose subject was T cells of mothers and their children. The second paper states: Nine systemically healthy Caucasian individuals, comprising three mothers and their six children, were included as donors. cDNA synthesis used all of the extracted RNA, with approximately 1.6 ug of RNA in each 15 ul reaction. In the second PCR, sample barcodes and 2-4 random nucleotides were introduced via the M1S primer. More than 8 million TCR beta CDR3 reads were obtained from each mother, and several million reads were obtained from each child. Thymic selection similarly shapes TCR recombination output in related and unrelated pairs, with minor effect from inherited differences. Related mother-child pairs always showed normalized repertoire overlap that was slightly higher than in unrelated mother-child pairs, though the difference was never significant. Persistent microchimeric T cell clones were not detected, at a sensitivity of approximately 100 clones per million clonotypes. The study used deep NGS to compare TCR beta repertoires of mothers and children, seeking features distinguishing related mother-child pairs from unrelated individuals. The mean age was 40 +/- 4 years for the mothers and 11 +/- 4 years for the children. After adapter ligation was performed with NEBNext reagents, the libraries were sequenced on an Illumina HiSeq 2000 with 100+100 nt paired-end reads. To avoid cross-contamination, the mother libraries and the child libraries were prepared a month apart and sequenced in separate runs. Each donor had between roughly 450,000 and 2,100,000 distinct TCR beta clonotypes identified. Naive TCR beta clonotypes were estimated from low-frequency clonotypes matched to each donor's FACS-determined naive share, without sorting.

The source of this sequence is a boy between 10 and 17 years old in good health. Recombination connected TRBV18 to TRBJ2-2; TRBD1 fits 10 bases in the junction. The sample was blood. The CDR3 region: CASAGTGAAGELFF. DNA sequence: TGTGCCAGCGCCGGGACAGGGGCTGCCGGGGAGCTGTTTTTT.